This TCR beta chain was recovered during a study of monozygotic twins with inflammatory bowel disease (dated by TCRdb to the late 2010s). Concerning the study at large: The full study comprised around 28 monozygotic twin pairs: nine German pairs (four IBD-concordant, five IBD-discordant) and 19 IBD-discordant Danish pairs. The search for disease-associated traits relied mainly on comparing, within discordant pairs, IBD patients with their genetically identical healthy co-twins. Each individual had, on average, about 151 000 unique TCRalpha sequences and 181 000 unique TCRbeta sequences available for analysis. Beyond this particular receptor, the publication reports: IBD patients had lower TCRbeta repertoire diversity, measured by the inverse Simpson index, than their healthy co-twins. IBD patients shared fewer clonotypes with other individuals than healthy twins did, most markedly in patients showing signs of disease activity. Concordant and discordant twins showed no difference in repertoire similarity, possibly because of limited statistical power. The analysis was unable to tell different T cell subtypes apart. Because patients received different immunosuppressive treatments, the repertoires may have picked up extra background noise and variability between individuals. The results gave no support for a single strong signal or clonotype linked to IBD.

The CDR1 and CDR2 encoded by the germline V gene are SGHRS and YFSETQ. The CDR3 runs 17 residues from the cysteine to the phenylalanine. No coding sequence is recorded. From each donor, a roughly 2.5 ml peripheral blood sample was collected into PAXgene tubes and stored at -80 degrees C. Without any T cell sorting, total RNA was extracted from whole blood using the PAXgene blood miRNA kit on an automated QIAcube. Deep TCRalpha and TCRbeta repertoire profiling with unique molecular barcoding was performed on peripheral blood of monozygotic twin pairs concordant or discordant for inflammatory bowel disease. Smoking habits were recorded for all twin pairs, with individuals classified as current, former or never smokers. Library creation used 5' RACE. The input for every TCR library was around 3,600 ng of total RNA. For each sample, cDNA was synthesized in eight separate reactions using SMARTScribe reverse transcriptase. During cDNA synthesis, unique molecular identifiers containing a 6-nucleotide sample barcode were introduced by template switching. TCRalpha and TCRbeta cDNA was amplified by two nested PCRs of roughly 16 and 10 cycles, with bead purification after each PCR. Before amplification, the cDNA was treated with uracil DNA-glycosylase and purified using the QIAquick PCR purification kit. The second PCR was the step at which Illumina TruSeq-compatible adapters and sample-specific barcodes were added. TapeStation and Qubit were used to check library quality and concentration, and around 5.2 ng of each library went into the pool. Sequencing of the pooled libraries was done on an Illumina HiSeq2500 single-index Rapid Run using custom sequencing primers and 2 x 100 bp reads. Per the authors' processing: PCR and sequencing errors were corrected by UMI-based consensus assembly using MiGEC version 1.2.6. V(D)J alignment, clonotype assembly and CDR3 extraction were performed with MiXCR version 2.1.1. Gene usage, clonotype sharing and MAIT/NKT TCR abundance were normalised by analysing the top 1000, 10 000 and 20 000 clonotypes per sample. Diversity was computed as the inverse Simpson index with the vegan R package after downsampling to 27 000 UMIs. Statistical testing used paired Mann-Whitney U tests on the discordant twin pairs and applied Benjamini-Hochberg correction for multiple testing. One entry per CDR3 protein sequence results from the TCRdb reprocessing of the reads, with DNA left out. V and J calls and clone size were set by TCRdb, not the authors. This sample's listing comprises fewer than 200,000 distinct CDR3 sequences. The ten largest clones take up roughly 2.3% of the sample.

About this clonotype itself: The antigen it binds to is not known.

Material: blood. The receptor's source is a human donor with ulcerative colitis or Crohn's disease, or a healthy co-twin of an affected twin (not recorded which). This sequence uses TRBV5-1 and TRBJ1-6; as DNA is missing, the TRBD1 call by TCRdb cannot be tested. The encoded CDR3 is CASSLKGFGSYNSPLHF.